One and the same sample provided the 21 T cell receptor beta chains below, sequenced in a study of T cells in localized non-small cell lung cancer. Only in-frame clones appear in the TCRdb table, and some are missing; sequencing was by immunoSEQ multiplex PCR. The table includes thousands of clones, 25% to 40% detected once. This specimen consisted of lung tumor tissue, obtained before any cancer treatment. The source of these receptors is a woman aged 35 to 70 with stage II squamous cell lung carcinoma.

This chain joins TRBV28 and TRBJ2-1; D is possibly TRBD1 (5 bases). CDR3 length: 13 residues. Germline V gene data show CDR1 as MDHEN and CDR2 as SYDVKM. V was clipped by 5 bases and J by 5 bases, with 10 bases between them. The DNA for the CDR3 is TGTGCCAGCAGTGTCCCGACAGACAATGAGCAGTTCTTC. Translation: CASSVPTDNEQFF.

Notes on this clone: One junction end does not reproduce the germline sequence, and a read error may be involved. This chain links TRBV28 with TRBJ1-4; 7 positions agree with TRBD1. This CDR3 is built from 15 residues. Germline loops: CDR1 MDHEN, CDR2 SYDVKM. As DNA, the CDR3 is TGTGCCAGCAGTTCAAGGACAGGCTGGAATGGAAAACTGTTTTTT. Protein sequence: CASSSRTGWNGKLFF.

The rearrangement links TRBV11-3 to TRBJ2-3; TRBD2 aligns across 12 bases. The CDR3 contains 15 residues. Germline V lookup: CDR1 SGHNT, CDR2 YENEEA. The trim removed 0 bases at V and 5 bases at J, leaving 0 bases unmatched. The CDR3 sequence is CASSLEGLAGDTQYF. DNA of the CDR3: TGTGCCAGCAGCTTAGAGGGACTAGCGGGAGATACGCAGTATTTT.

By proportion, this clone is medium-sized. The gene calls are TRBV11-3 and TRBJ1-1; D is undetermined. The ends were cut back, 3 bases at V and 3 bases at J, with 17 bases in the middle. Germline-derived CDR1 and CDR2 are SGHNT and YENEEA. CDR3 length: 16 residues. CDR3 in amino acids: CASSLVWRVRDTEAFF. CDR3 in DNA: TGTGCCAGCAGCTTGGTCTGGAGGGTACGGGACACTGAAGCTTTCTTT.

A few counts support this clone. J is TRBJ2-7 and V is TRBV11-3, with TRBD2 as a possible D gene (6 bases). V gave up 3 bases and J gave up 9 bases, with 18 bases separating them. This CDR3 region has 14 residues. CDR1 SGHNT and CDR2 YENEEA come from the germline V gene. Written as DNA, the CDR3 is TGTGCCAGCAGCTTTAGGGGTGGTCCCGGGGGGCAGTACTTC. As protein: CASSFRGGPGGQYF.

This sequence joins TRBV29-1 and TRBJ1-4, with TRBD1 matching over 8 bases. The trim removed 4 bases at V and 8 bases at J, leaving 12 bases unmatched. In germline, CDR1 is SQVTM, CDR2 ANQGSEA. The CDR3 has 15 residues. CDR3 sequence: CSVGRSGGAGEKLFF. As DNA, the CDR3 is TGCAGCGTTGGCCGGTCAGGGGGCGCAGGGGAAAAACTGTTTTTT.

The chain carries TRBV5-1 and TRBJ2-1; 11 positions match TRBD2. This CDR3 comprises 17 residues. Losses at the gene ends were 4 bases for V and 4 bases for J; bases not matched to a gene: 10. Per the germline V gene, CDR1 is SGHRS and CDR2 is YFSETQ. This chain's CDR3 is CASSPDTGTSGYNEQFF. DNA of the CDR3: TGCGCCAGCAGCCCCGATACCGGGACTAGCGGATACAATGAGCAGTTCTTC. The full variable domain, with the rest looked up from reference TRBV5-1 and TRBJ2-1, is KAGVTQTPRYLIKTRGQQVTLSCSPISGHRSVSWYQQTPGQGLQFLFEYFSETQRNKGNFPGRFSGRQFSNSRSEMNVSTLELGDSALYLCASSPDTGTSGYNEQFFGPGTRLTVL.

The chain employs TRBV5-1 and TRBJ2-3; perhaps TRBD2 as D (5 bases). The V end lost 3 bases, the J end lost 2 bases, and 10 bases lay between the germline ends. Germline CDR1 and CDR2: SGHRS and YFSETQ. The CDR3 length is 14 residues. The CDR3 coding sequence is TGCGCCAGCAGCTCGGACTCGCACACAGATACGCAGTATTTT. It encodes CASSSDSHTDTQYF.

By share, this clone ranks as medium-sized. This rearrangement joins TRBV11-3 to TRBJ2-1; D might be TRBD2 (6 bases). Germline assignment: CDR1 SGHNT and CDR2 YENEEA. Deletions cut 3 bases from V and 6 bases from J, with 12 bases between. The CDR3 length is 14 residues. CDR3 region: CASSLVREPNEQFF. The DNA for the CDR3 is TGTGCCAGCAGCTTGGTCCGGGAGCCCAATGAGCAGTTCTTC.

This clone was observed a handful of times. The gene calls are TRBV6-7 and TRBJ1-1, with 11 positions matching TRBD1. TRBV6-7 counts as an open reading frame of uncertain function. The V segment lost 5 bases and the J segment 3 bases; nucleotides outside the gene matches: 5. The CDR3 is made up of 15 amino acids. CDR3: CASSQDRGRDTEAFF. The CDR3, as DNA: TGTGCCAGCAGTCAGGACAGGGGGCGGGACACTGAAGCTTTCTTT.

The chain links TRBV2 to TRBJ1-2, with D hard to call. CDR3 size: 12 residues. V lost 8 bases, J lost 8 bases, and 15 bases lay in between. Germline values: CDR1 SNHLY, CDR2 FYNNEI. CDR3 protein: CASRRVGKGYTF. CDR3 sequence (DNA): TGTGCCAGCCGAAGGGTTGGGAAAGGCTACACCTTC. Filled out from reference TRBV2 and TRBJ1-2, the complete variable domain reads EPEVTQTPSHQVTQMGQEVILRCVPISNHLYFYWYRQILGQKVEFLVSFYNNEISEKSEIFDDQFSVERPDGSNFTLKIRSTKLEDSAMYFCASRRVGKGYTFGSGTRLTVV.

This clone was seen only a few times. Within the sample, other DNA sequences also encode this same CDR3. The chain combines TRBV28 with TRBJ2-3, with D unclear. V lost 1 base, J lost 1 base, and 6 bases lay in between. Per the germline V gene, CDR1 is MDHEN and CDR2 is SYDVKM. The CDR3 sequence is 14 residues long. As DNA, the CDR3 is TGTGCCAGCAGTTTATCGCCCCGCACAGATACGCAGTATTTT. This gives the protein CASSLSPRTDTQYF.

This clone was found a few times. The rearrangement joins TRBV6-8 to TRBJ1-4; D not resolved. Germline V CDR1 and CDR2: MNHGY, SAAAGT. The CDR3 is 13 residues long. Trimming stripped 9 bases from V and 8 bases from J, with 16 bases between. The CDR3 DNA reads as TGTGCCAGTGGGGAAATTAGGTCGGAAAAACTGTTTTTT. Residues: CASGEIRSEKLFF.

This clone was observed a handful of times. The CDR3 loop is CASMGDTYPEQYF. CDR3 DNA sequence: TGTGCCAGTATGGGGGACACCTACCCCGAGCAGTACTTC. The genes are TRBV19 and TRBJ2-7, with D perhaps TRBD1 (6 bases). The V and J ends lost 7 bases and 6 bases respectively, with 16 bases between them. The CDR3 loop spans 13 amino acids. From germline, CDR1 is LNHDA and CDR2 SQIVND (reference sequence).

The sample holds a few counts of this clone. CDR3 DNA: TGTGCCAGTAGTATTATGGGATCTGGGGCCAACGTCCTGACTTTC. It is translated as CASSIMGSGANVLTF. The V call is TRBV19, the J call TRBJ2-6; D ambiguous. CDR3 length: 15 amino acids. The germline CDR1 and CDR2 sequences are LNHDA and SQIVND (reference sequence). Trimming pared 3 bases from V and 1 base from J, leaving 7 bases between.

The V and J genes are TRBV28 and TRBJ2-1, with 14 bases fitting TRBD2. The CDR3 has 15 amino acids. Germline trimming cut 10 bases from V and 15 bases from J; bases unmatched to any gene: 17. CDR1 MDHEN and CDR2 SYDVKM come from the germline V gene. CDR3: CATKVQVGLAGAGFF. CDR3 sequence (DNA): TGTGCCACCAAAGTTCAGGTGGGACTAGCGGGAGCAGGGTTCTTC.

V is TRBV5-1 and J is TRBJ1-1; D remains ambiguous. This CDR3 contains 15 residues. V lost 0 bases and J lost 1, with 10 bases in between. Germline assignment: CDR1 SGHRS and CDR2 YFSETQ. The CDR3 spells CASSLALGPNTEAFF. For the CDR3, the DNA is TGCGCCAGCAGCTTGGCCTTAGGCCCGAACACTGAAGCTTTCTTT.

The gene calls are TRBV6-8 and TRBJ2-2; perhaps TRBD2 as D (6 bases). The CDR3 length is 14 residues. V was cut by 6 bases and J by 4 bases, with 12 bases left in between. In germline, CDR1 is MNHGY, CDR2 SAAAGT. The CDR3 sequence: CASREGPATGELFF. CDR3 nucleotides: TGTGCCAGCAGGGAGGGACCCGCCACCGGGGAGCTGTTTTTT.

The genes are TRBV28 and TRBJ2-7; D possibly corresponds to TRBD2 (6 bases). This CDR3 is 13 amino acids long. Deletions cut 2 bases from V and 2 bases from J, with 7 bases between. The germline gives CDR1 MDHEN, CDR2 SYDVKM. The CDR3 protein is CASSLGGTYEQYF. In nucleotides, the CDR3 is TGTGCCAGCAGTTTAGGAGGGACCTACGAGCAGTACTTC.

This chain connects TRBV6-8 to TRBJ2-3, with D perhaps TRBD2 (6 bases). The germline V gene encodes CDR1 MNHGY and CDR2 SAAAGT. This CDR3 comprises 14 residues. V dropped 7 bases and J dropped 2 bases, with 13 bases sitting between them. The CDR3 loop reads CASTAGHPTDTQYF. The CDR3, as DNA: TGTGCCAGCACAGCGGGCCACCCCACAGATACGCAGTATTTT.

This clone was counted only a few times. The V and J genes are TRBV28 and TRBJ2-1; 7 bases line up with TRBD1. The CDR3 runs to 14 residues. J was trimmed by 9 bases and V by 1 base; bases with no gene match: 6. The V gene's germline CDR1 is MDHEN and CDR2 SYDVKM. The CDR3 is CASSLSTGQTEQFF. DNA of the CDR3: TGTGCCAGCAGTTTATCGACAGGGCAAACTGAGCAGTTCTTC.